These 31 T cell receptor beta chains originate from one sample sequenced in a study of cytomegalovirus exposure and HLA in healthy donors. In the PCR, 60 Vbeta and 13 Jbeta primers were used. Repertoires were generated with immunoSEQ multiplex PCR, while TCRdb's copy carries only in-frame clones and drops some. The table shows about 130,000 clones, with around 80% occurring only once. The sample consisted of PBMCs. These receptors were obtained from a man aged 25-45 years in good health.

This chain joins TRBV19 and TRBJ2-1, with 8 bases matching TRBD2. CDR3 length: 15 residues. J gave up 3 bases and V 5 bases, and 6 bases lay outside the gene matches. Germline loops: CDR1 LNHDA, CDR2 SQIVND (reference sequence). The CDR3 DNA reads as TGTGCCAGTAGTCCTATGGCGGGAGGCTACAATGAGCAGTTCTTC. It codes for CASSPMAGGYNEQFF.

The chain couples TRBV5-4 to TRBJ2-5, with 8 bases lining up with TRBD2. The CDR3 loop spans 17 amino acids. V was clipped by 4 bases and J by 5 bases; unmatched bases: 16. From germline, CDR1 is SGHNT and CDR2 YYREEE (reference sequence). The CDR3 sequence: CASSPRTSPGNRETQYF. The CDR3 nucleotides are TGTGCCAGCAGCCCGAGGACTAGCCCCGGAAACAGGGAGACCCAGTACTTC.

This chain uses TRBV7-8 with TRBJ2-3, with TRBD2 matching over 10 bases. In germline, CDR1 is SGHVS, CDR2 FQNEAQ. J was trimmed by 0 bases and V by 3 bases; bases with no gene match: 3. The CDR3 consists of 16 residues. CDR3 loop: CASSFGLAASTDTQYF. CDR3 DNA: TGTGCCAGCAGCTTCGGACTAGCGGCTAGCACAGATACGCAGTATTTT.

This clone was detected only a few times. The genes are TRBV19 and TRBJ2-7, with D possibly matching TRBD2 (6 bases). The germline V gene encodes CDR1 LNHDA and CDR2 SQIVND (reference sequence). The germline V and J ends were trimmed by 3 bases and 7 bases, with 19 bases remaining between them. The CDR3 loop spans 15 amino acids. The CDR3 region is CASSIRSGSSGEQYF. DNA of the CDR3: TGTGCCAGTAGTATTCGGAGCGGGTCGTCGGGGGAGCAGTACTTC.

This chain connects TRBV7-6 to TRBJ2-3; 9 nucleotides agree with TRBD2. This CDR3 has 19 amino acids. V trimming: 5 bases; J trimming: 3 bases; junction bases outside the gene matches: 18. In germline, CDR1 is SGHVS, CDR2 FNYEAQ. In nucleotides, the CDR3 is TGTGCCAGCAGCCAGGGGCTAGCGGGATTTTATATGGGTACAGATACGCAGTATTTT. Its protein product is CASSQGLAGFYMGTDTQYF.

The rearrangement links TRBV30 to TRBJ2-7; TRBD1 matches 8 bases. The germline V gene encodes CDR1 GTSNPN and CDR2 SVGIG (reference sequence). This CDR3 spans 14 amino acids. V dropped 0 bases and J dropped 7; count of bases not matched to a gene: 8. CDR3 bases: TGTGCCTGGAGTGTGGGCAGGGGGCGATGGGAGCAGTACTTC. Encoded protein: CAWSVGRGRWEQYF. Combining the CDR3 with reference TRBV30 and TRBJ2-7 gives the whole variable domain SQTIHQWPATLVQPVGSPLSLECTVEGTSNPNLYWYRQAAGRGLQLLFYSVGIGQISSEVPQNLSASRPQDRQFILSSKKLLLSDSGFYLCAWSVGRGRWEQYFGPGTRLTVT.

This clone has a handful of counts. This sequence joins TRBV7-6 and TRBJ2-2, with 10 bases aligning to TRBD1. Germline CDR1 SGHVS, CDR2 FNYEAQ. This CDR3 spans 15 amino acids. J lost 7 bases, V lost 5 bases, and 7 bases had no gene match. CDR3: CASSPQTGGIGELFF. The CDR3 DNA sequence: TGTGCCAGCAGCCCGCAGACAGGGGGCATCGGGGAGCTGTTTTTT.

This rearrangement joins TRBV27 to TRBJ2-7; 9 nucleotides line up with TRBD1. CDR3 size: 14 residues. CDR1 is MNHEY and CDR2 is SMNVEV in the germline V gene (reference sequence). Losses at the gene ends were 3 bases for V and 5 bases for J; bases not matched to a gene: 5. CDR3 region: CASSLHGQGNEQYF. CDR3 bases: TGTGCCAGCAGTTTGCACGGACAGGGGAACGAGCAGTACTTC.

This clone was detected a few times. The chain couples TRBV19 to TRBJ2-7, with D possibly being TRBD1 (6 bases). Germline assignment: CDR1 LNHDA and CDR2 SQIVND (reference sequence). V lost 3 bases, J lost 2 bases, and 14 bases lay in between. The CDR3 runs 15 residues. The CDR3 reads CASSMGQGNAYEQYF. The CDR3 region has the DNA TGTGCCAGTAGTATGGGGCAGGGGAATGCCTACGAGCAGTACTTC.

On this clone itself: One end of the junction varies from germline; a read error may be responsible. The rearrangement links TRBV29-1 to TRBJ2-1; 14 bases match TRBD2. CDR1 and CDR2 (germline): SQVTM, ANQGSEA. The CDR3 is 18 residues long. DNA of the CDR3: TGCAGCGCTGAAGATTGGGGACAGGGGACTAGCGGGAGCGATGAGCAGTTCTTC. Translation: CSAEDWGQGTSGSDEQFF.

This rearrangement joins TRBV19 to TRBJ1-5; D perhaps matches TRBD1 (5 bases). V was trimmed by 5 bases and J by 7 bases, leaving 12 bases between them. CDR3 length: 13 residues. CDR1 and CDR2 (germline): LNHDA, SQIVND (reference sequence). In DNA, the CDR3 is TGTGCCAGTAGTGAAGGGGAAATACAGCCCCAGCATTTT. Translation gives CASSEGEIQPQHF.

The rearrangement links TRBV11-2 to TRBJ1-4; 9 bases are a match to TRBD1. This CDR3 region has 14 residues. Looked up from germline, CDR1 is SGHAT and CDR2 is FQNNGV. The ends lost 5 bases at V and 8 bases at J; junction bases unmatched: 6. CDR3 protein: CASSRGQGREKLFF. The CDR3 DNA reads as TGTGCCAGCAGCCGAGGACAGGGGAGGGAAAAACTGTTTTTT. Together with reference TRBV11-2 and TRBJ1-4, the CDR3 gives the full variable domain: EAGVAQSPRYKIIEKRQSVAFWCNPISGHATLYWYQQILGQGPKLLIQFQNNGVVDDSQLPKDRFSAERLKGVDSTLKIQPAKLEDSAVYLCASSRGQGREKLFFGSGTQLSVL.

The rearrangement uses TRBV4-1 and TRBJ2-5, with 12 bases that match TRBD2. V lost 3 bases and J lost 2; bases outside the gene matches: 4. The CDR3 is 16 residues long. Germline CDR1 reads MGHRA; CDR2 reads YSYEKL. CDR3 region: CASSHPLAGGQETQYF. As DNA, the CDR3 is TGCGCCAGCAGCCACCCCCTAGCGGGAGGGCAAGAGACCCAGTACTTC.

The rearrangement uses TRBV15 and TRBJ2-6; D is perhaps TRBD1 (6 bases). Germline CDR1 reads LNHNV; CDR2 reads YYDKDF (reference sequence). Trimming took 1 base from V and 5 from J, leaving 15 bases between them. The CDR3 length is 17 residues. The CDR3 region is CATSRVGGEDRANVLTF. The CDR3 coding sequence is TGTGCCACCAGCAGAGTAGGGGGAGAAGATAGGGCCAACGTCCTGACTTTC.

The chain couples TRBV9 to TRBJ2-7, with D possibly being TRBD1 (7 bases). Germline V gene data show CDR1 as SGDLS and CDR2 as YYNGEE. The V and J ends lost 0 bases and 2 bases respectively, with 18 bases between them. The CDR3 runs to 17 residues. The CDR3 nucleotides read TGTGCCAGCAGCGTAGCCCCCACTCAGGGGGGCGCCTACGAGCAGTACTTC. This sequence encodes CASSVAPTQGGAYEQYF.

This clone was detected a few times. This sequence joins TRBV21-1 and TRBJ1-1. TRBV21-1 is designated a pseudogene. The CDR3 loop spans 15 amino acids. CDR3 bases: TGTGCCAGCAGCAAAACTAATGGGGAGGACACTGAAGCTTTCTTT. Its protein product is CASSKTNGEDTEAFF.

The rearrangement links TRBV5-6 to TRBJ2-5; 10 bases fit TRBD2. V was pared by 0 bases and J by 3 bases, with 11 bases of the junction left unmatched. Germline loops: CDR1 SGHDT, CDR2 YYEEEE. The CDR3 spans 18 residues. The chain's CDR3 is CASSLAVLAGVKKETQYF. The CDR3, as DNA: TGTGCCAGCAGCTTGGCCGTTCTAGCGGGAGTAAAAAAAGAGACCCAGTACTTC.

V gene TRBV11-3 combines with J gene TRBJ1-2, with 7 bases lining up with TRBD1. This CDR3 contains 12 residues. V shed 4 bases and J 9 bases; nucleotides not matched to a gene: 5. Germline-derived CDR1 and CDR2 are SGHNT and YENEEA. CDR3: CASSSTGTSYTF. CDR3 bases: TGTGCCAGCAGCTCGACAGGGACAAGCTACACCTTC.

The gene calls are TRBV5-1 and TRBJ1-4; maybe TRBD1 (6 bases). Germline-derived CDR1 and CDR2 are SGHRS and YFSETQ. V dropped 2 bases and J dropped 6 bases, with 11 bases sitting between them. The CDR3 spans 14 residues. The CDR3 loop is CASSFGPGDEKLFF. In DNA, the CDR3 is TGCGCCAGCAGCTTCGGACCAGGGGATGAAAAACTGTTTTTT.

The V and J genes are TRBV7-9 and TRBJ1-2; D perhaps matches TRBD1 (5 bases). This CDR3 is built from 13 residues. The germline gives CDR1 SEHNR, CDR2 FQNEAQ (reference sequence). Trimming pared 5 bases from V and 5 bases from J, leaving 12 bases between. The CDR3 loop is CASSSSRVYGYTF. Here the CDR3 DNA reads TGTGCCAGCAGCAGTAGCAGGGTATATGGCTACACCTTC.

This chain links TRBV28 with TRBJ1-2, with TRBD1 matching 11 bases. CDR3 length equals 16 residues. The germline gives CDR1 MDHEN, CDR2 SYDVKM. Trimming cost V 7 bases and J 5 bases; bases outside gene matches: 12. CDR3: CASTTLGTGGGYGYTF. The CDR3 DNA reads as TGTGCCAGCACCACCCTAGGGACAGGGGGGGGATATGGCTACACCTTC.

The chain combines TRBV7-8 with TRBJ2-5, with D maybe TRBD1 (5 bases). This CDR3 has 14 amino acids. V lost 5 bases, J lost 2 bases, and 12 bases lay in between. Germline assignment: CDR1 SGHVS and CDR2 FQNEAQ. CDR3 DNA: TGTGCCAGCAGCCCGGAAAGGGGACAAGAGACCCAGTACTTC. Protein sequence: CASSPERGQETQYF.

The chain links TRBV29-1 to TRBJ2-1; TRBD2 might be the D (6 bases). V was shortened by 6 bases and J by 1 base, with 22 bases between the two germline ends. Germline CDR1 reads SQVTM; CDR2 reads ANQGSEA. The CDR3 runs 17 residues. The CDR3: CSVRAPRGGGSYNEQFF. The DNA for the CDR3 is TGCAGCGTCCGGGCCCCAAGGGGTGGGGGGTCCTACAATGAGCAGTTCTTC.

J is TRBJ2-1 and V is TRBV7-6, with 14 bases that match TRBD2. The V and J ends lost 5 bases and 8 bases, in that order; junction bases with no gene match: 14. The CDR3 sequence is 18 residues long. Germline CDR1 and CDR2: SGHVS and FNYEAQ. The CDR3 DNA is TGTGCCAGCAGCCAGGGACTAGCGGGAGCGATGGGAGGGGATGAGCAGTTCTTC. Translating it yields CASSQGLAGAMGGDEQFF.

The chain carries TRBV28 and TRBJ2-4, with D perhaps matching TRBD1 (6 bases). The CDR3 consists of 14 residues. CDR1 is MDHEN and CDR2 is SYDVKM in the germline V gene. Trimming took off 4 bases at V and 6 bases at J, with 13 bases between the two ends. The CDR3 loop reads CASSYSGTINIQYF. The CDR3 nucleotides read TGTGCCAGCAGTTATTCCGGGACAATAAACATTCAGTACTTC.

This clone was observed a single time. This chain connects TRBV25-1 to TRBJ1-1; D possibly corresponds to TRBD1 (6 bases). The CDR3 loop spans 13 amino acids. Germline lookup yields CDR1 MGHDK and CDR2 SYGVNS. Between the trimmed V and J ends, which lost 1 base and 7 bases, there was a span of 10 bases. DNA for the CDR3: TGTGCCAGCAGTGAATCAGGGGCGATTGAAGCTTTCTTT. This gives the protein CASSESGAIEAFF. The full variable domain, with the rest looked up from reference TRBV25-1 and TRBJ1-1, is EADIYQTPRYLVIGTGKKITLECSQTMGHDKMYWYQQDPGMELHLIHYSYGVNSTEKGDLSSESTVSRIRTEHFPLTLESARPSHTSQYLCASSESGAIEAFFGQGTRLTVV.

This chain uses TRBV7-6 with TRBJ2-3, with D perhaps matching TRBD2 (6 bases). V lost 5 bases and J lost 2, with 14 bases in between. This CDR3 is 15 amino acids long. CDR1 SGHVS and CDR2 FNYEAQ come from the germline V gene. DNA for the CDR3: TGTGCCAGCAGCCCCCGGGGGTACGACACAGATACGCAGTATTTT. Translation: CASSPRGYDTDTQYF.

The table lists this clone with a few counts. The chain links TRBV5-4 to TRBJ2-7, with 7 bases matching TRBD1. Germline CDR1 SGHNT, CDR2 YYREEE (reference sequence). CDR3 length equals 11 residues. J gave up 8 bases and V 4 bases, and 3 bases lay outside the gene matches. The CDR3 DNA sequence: TGTGCCAGCAGCGGGGACAGTAAGCAGTACTTC. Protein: CASSGDSKQYF.

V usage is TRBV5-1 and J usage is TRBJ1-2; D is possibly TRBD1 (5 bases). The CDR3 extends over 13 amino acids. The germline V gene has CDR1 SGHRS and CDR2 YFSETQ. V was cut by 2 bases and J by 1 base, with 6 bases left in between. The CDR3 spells CASSFRGNYGYTF. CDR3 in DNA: TGCGCCAGCAGCTTTAGGGGTAACTATGGCTACACCTTC. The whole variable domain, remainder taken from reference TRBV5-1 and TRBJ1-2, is KAGVTQTPRYLIKTRGQQVTLSCSPISGHRSVSWYQQTPGQGLQFLFEYFSETQRNKGNFPGRFSGRQFSNSRSEMNVSTLELGDSALYLCASSFRGNYGYTFGSGTRLTVV.

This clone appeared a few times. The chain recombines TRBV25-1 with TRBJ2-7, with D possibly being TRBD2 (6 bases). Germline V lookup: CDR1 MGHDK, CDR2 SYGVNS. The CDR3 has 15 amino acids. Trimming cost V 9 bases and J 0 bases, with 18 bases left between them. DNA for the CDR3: TGTGCCAGTTTGTTCAAGCGGGCCACCTCCTACGAGCAGTACTTC. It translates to CASLFKRATSYEQYF.

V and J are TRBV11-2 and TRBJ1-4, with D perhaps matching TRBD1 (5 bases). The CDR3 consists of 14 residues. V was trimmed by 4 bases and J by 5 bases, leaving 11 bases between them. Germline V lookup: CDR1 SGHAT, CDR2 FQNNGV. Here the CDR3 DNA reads TGTGCCAGCAGCTGGGACTACGGAAATGAAAAACTGTTTTTT. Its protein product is CASSWDYGNEKLFF. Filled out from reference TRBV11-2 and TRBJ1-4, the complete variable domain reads EAGVAQSPRYKIIEKRQSVAFWCNPISGHATLYWYQQILGQGPKLLIQFQNNGVVDDSQLPKDRFSAERLKGVDSTLKIQPAKLEDSAVYLCASSWDYGNEKLFFGSGTQLSVL.